These T cell receptor beta chains were read from a single sample in a study of control samples from healthy donors and cancer patients. Produced via immunoSEQ multiplex PCR; TCRdb's table is partial and in-frame only. In the table there are roughly 150,000 clones, roughly 88% of which are singletons. Material: blood. Receptors originate from a man aged 18-30 years in good health. Each CDR3 is given with its conserved first and last residue. The D gene is left open where the match is weak. Size is stated for part of the rows, as once, few or many counts, or as a class when the clone is expanded.

v_call	d_call	j_call	clone_size	cdr3_aa	cdr3_nt
TRBV5-3	TRBD1	TRBJ1-5	NA	CARSTRWTGRNQPQHF	TGTGCCAGAAGCACGCGTTGGACAGGGCGGAATCAGCCCCAGCATTTT
TRBV4-1	NA	TRBJ2-1	NA	CASSQGTLYNEQFF	TGCGCCAGCAGCCAGGGGACTCTCTACAATGAGCAGTTCTTC
TRBV14	NA	TRBJ2-7	NA	CASSPRTDPWEQYF	TGTGCCAGCAGCCCAAGGACAGACCCTTGGGAGCAGTACTTC
TRBV13	NA	TRBJ2-5	NA	CASSLGTDQETQYF	TGTGCCAGCAGCTTAGGTACAGACCAAGAGACCCAGTACTTC
TRBV5-6	NA	TRBJ1-6	NA	CASSLQGVGASPLHF	TGTGCCAGCAGCTTGCAAGGGGTCGGGGCTTCACCCCTCCACTTT
TRBV28	TRBD2	TRBJ2-7	NA	CASIKAGGPTYEQYF	TGTGCCAGCATTAAGGCGGGGGGGCCCACCTACGAGCAGTACTTC
TRBV7-6	TRBD1	TRBJ2-1	few	CASSENGDSSYNEQFF	TGTGCCAGCAGCGAGAACGGGGACAGCTCCTACAATGAGCAGTTCTTC
TRBV5-5	NA	TRBJ2-7	NA	CASSLGGGTEAYEQYF	TGTGCCAGCAGCTTAGGAGGCGGGACGGAAGCCTACGAGCAGTACTTC
TRBV27	NA	TRBJ1-6	few	CATLPLSGGANSPLHF	TGTGCCACCCTTCCCCTAAGTGGTGGGGCAAATTCACCCCTCCACTTT
TRBV18	NA	TRBJ2-3	NA	CASSPDGATGTDTQYF	TGTGCCAGCTCACCAGACGGGGCGACGGGCACAGATACGCAGTATTTT
TRBV2	TRBD2	TRBJ2-4	NA	CASIEGTNVAKNIQYF	TGTGCCAGCATCGAGGGGACTAACGTAGCCAAAAACATTCAGTACTTC
TRBV5-6	NA	TRBJ2-2	NA	CASSENRDTGELFF	TGTGCCAGCAGCGAAAACAGGGACACCGGGGAGCTGTTTTTT
TRBV13	TRBD2	TRBJ2-7	NA	CASSAREGYEQYF	TGTGCCAGCAGCGCACGGGAGGGGTACGAGCAGTACTTC
TRBV28	NA	TRBJ2-2	NA	CASSTRRSGELFF	TGTGCCAGCAGTACCCGAAGGTCCGGGGAGCTGTTTTTT
TRBV28	NA	TRBJ1-2	NA	CASTAADNYGYTF	TGTGCCAGCACGGCAGCGGATAACTATGGCTACACCTTC
TRBV30	NA	TRBJ1-6	NA	CAWSVRGVTYNSPLHF	TGTGCCTGGAGTGTACGGGGCGTTACCTATAATTCACCCCTCCACTTT
TRBV28	TRBD1	TRBJ1-2	NA	CASSLDRGLKGYTF	TGTGCCAGCAGCCTTGACAGGGGGCTAAAAGGCTACACCTTC
TRBV9	NA	TRBJ1-3	few	CASSPRGGAISGNTIYF	TGTGCCAGCAGCCCCCGAGGAGGGGCGATCTCTGGAAACACCATATATTTT
TRBV5-5	TRBD1	TRBJ2-7	NA	CASSLKRVGQGANEQYF	TGTGCCAGCAGCTTAAAACGTGTTGGGCAGGGGGCCAACGAGCAGTACTTC
TRBV24-1	NA	TRBJ2-6	NA	CATSEPGPGANVLTF	TGTGCCACCAGTGAACCCGGGCCTGGGGCCAACGTCCTGACTTTC
TRBV3-1/TRBV3-2	TRBD1	TRBJ1-1	NA	CASSPSRTGGAFF	TGTGCCAGCAGCCCCTCGAGGACAGGGGGAGCTTTCTTT
TRBV11-2	NA	TRBJ2-7	NA	CASSLILGDGYEQYF	TGTGCCAGCAGCTTAATTTTGGGGGACGGCTACGAGCAGTACTTC
TRBV19	TRBD1	TRBJ2-5	NA	CASSGPGQGKETQYF	TGTGCCAGTAGTGGACCGGGACAGGGAAAAGAGACCCAGTACTTC
TRBV9	TRBD1	TRBJ1-5	NA	CASSPGGQFDNQPQHF	TGTGCCAGCAGCCCAGGGGGACAGTTTGATAATCAGCCCCAGCATTTT
TRBV7-2	TRBD1	TRBJ2-5	NA	CASSPDRKETQYF	TGTGCCAGCAGCCCGGACAGGAAAGAGACCCAGTACTTC
TRBV6-5	TRBD1	TRBJ1-3	NA	CASSRRTGDNTIYF	TGTGCCAGCAGTCGGCGGACAGGGGACAACACCATATATTTT
TRBV19	NA	TRBJ2-2	once	CASSIPPGAMGELFF	TGTGCCAGTAGTATCCCACCGGGAGCCATGGGGGAGCTGTTTTTT
TRBV7-2	TRBD2	TRBJ2-5	NA	CASSARLASQKETQYF	TGTGCCAGCAGCGCCCGACTAGCGAGCCAAAAAGAGACCCAGTACTTC
TRBV29-1	NA	TRBJ2-2	few	CSVDRQNTGELFF	TGCAGCGTTGATCGACAGAACACCGGGGAGCTGTTTTTT
TRBV6-2/TRBV6-3	NA	TRBJ2-3	NA	CASSQGSLADTQYF	TGTGCCAGCAGTCAGGGATCTCTCGCAGATACGCAGTATTTT